This T cell receptor beta chain comes out of a study of blood T cell repertoires in COVID-19 (TCRdb year 2020). Study-level background: Collaborator samples came from the United States, Italy and Spain and covered acute and convalescent phases of COVID-19. The prospective study material was composed of cDNA or gDNA derived from T cells, B-cell-depleted T cells, or PBMCs. The dataset comprised deeply sampled blood TCRbeta repertoires from subjects exposed to, actively infected with, or recovered from COVID-19. A freely available public database, intended as a resource for researchers studying the immune response to SARS-CoV-2, is where the repertoires were released. Samples came from the ongoing ImmuneRACE study (first 160 participants) plus 1,254 subjects from 6 global collaborators. Sample metadata almost always included a de-identified subject ID, COVID-19 status, age in years and sex. Where available, HLA class I and class II types were taken from metadata supplied by the sample provider and were not determined by assay-based typing.

Each collaborating institution followed its own protocols to collect whole blood in K2EDTA tubes. For TCRbeta analysis, collaborators shipped samples as frozen whole blood, isolated PBMCs, or DNA extracted from either of those sample types. The immunoSEQ Assay, a bias-controlled multiplex PCR, was used to amplify TCRbeta CDR3 regions from genomic DNA. Per the authors' processing: Nucleated cell counts per sample were estimated from amplification of reference gene primers within the assay. To quantify the absolute abundance of each unique TCRbeta CDR3 rearrangement, sequence reads were collapsed and filtered. For each sample, productive Simpson clonality was calculated as the square root of Simpson's diversity index over productive rearrangements. This immuneACCESS table, as held by TCRdb, lists in-frame sequences with V and J called but not all clones. Of the missing ones, under half trace to an unresolved V gene in checked studies; the others have no known cause. V and J calls plus clone size are reproduced from that table; the DNA served to infer D and trimming. The table for this sample lists about 160,000 clones; approximately 91% of them were counted only once. Roughly 2.3% of the sample belongs to the ten largest clones.

For this clone: Its antigen remains undetermined. No much larger clonotype is one base removed from it; base qualities were not supplied.

The research as a whole found: Clinical and demographic metadata were provided uncurated, with the amount varying by source and participant.

The clonotype originates from a man younger than 35 with acute or convalescent COVID-19. Sequencing was performed on peripheral blood.

The CDR3 loop reads CASSLTSGHTDTQYF. The DNA sequence is given as TGCGCCAGCAGCCTTACTAGCGGCCACACAGATACGCAGTATTTT. Recombination connected TRBV4-1 to TRBJ2-3; TRBD2 lines up with 8 middle nucleotides. The CDR3 contains 15 residues, cysteine and phenylalanine counted. Here the CDR3 DNA is all that survives: 45 bases in frame from base 1. Germline trimming: 4 bases from V, 2 bases from J; junction bases outside gene matches: 5. Taken from the germline V gene, the CDR1 and CDR2 loops are MGHRA and YSYEKL.